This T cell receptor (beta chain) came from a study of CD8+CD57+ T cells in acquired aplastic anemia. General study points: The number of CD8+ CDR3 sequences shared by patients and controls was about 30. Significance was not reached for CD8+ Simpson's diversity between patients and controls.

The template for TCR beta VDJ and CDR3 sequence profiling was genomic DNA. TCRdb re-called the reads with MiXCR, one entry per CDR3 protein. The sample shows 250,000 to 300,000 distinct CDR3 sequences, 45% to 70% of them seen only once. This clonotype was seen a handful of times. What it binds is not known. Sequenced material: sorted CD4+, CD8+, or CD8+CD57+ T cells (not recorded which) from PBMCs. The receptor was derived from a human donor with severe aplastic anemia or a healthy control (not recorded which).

The CDR3 loop reads CASSLAVYSNQPQHF. CDR3 in DNA: TGTGCCAGCAGCTTAGCGGTATATAGCAATCAGCCCCAGCATTTT. J is TRBJ1-5 and V is TRBV7-4; D remains unclear. The CDR3 loop spans 15 amino acids. Germline CDR1 SGHVT, CDR2 SQSDAQ. The V gene lost 0 bases and the J gene lost 0 bases, with 6 bases spanning the gap.